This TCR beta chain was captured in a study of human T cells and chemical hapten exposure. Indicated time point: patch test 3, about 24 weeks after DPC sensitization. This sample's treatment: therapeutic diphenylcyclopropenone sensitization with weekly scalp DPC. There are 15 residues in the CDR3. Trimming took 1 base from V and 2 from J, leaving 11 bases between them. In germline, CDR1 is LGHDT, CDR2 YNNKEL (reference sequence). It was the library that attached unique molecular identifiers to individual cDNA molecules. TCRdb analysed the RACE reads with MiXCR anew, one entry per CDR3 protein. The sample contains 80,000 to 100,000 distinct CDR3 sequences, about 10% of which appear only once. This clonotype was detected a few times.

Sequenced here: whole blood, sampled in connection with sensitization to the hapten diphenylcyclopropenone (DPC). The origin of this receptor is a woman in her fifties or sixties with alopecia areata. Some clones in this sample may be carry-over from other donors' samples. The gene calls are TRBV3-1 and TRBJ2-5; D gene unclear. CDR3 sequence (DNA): TGTGCCAGCAGCCAAGGACGAAGTGGACAAGAGACCCAGTACTTC. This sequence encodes CASSQGRSGQETQYF.